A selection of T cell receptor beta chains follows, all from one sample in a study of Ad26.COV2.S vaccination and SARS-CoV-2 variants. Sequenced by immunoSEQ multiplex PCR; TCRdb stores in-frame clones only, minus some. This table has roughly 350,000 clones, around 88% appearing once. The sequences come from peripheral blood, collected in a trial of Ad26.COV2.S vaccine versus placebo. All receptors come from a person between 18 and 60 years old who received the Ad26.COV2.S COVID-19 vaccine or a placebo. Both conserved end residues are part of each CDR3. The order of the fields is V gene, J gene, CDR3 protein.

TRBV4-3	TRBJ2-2	CASSQDLAGQNGELFF
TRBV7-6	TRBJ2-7	CASSLAPQPAYEQYF
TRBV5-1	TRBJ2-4	CASSYVPGGESIQYF
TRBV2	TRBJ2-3	CASHGLAGESTDTQYF
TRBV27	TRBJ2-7	CASSLRITRYEQYF
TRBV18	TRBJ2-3	CASSPDRAGDTQYF
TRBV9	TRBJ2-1	CASSVQLGVRNEQFF
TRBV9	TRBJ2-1	CASSVGPSPYNEQFF
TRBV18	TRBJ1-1	CASSPPARVGTEAFF
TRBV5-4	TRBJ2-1	CASSYRGLAARNEQFF
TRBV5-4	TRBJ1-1	CASSWQGGTEAFF
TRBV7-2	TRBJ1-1	CASRGGLNTEAFF
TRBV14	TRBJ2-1	CASSPFQTREQFF
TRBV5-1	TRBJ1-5	CASSLKRAEYSNQPQHF
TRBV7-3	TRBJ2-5	CASSRTGEETQYF
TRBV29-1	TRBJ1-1	CSVLPGQGLAFF
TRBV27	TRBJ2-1	CASSFTGQGSYNEQFF
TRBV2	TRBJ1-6	CASSERQLGSYNSPLHF
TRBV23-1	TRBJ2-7	CASSHPRDRTYEQYF
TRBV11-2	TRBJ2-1	CASRVGTTGVHNEQFF
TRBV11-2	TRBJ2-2	CASSTITGELFF
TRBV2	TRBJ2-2	CASSGQVGTGELFF
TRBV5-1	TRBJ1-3	CASSLSGVGNTIYF
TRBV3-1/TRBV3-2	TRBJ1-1	CASSQDSGSQRGTEAFF
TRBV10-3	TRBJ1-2	CANSVGGGDYGYTF
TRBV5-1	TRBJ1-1	CASSWGQGSTEAFF
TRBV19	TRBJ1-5	CASSIQPTGGKEPQHF
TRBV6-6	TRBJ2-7	CASRPDRGPYEQYF
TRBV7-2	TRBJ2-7	CASSRDRAYEQYF
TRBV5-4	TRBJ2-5	CASSLVGLAGPGETQYF
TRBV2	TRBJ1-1	CASSVRQMNTEAFF
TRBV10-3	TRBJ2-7	CAISPGQGAYEQYF
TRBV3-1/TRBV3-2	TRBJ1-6	CASSQGSSPARVYNSPLHF
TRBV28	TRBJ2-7	CASSLEGYEQYF
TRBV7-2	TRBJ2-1	CASSSDLGEQFF
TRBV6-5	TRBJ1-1	CASTRQGYTNTEAFF
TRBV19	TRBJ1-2	CASSLLPGQGEYGYTF
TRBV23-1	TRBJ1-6	CASSRPQGGGSPLHF
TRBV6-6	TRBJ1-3	CASIYGGGGNTIYF
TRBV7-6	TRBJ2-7	CASSLFAGRSYEQYF
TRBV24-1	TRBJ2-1	CATRRGPGNEQFF
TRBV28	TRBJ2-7	CASGPSYEQYF
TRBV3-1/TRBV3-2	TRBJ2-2	CASSQAGLAVTGELFF
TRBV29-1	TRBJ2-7	CSALVLPYEQYF
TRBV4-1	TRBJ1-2	CASSQESIGVGYGYTF
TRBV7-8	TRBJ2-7	CASSQSGYEQYF